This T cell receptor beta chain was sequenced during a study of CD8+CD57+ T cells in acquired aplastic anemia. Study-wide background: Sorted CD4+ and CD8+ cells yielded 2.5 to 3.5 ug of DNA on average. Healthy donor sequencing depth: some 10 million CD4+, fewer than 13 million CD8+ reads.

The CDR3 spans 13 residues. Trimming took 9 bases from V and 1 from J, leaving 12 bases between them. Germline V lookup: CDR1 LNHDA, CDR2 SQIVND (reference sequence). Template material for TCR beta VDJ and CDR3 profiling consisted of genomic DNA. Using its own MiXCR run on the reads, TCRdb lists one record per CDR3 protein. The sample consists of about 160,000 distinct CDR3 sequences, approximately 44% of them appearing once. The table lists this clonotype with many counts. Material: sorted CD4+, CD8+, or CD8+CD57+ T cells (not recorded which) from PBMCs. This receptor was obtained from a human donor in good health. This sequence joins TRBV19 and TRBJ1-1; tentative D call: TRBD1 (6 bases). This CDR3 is CASRGHRNTEAFF. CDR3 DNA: TGTGCCAGCAGGGGACACAGGAACACTGAAGCTTTCTTT.